This T cell receptor beta chain appears in the sequencing data of a study of T cell changes during pregnancy in multiple sclerosis. TCRdb's copy holds only in-frame clones and misses some; the assay was immunoSEQ multiplex PCR. The sample shows 38,000 or so clones, 85% to 95% of them seen only once. Germline lookup yields CDR1 MNHNS and CDR2 SASEGT. This CDR3 comprises 12 residues. V shed 9 bases and J 3 bases; nucleotides not matched to a gene: 4. The sequence came from a female donor with multiple sclerosis, enrolled in a pregnancy study. Sample: peripheral blood, taken before pregnancy. The chain recombines TRBV6-1 with TRBJ2-7; TRBD1 matches 8 bases. CDR3 region: CASRQGNYEQYF. Here the CDR3 DNA reads TGTGCCAGTCGACAGGGGAACTACGAGCAGTACTTC.